The 8 T cell receptor beta chains listed next were all sequenced from one sample in a study of early T cells in non-severe SARS-CoV-2 infection. TCRdb reanalysed the 5' RACE reads using MiXCR and keeps one entry per CDR3 protein. The sample shows approximately 60,000 distinct CDR3 sequences, around 13% of them seen only once. Sequencing input: whole blood. These receptors were taken from an adult who was a healthcare worker with PCR-confirmed SARS-CoV-2 infection or an uninfected control (not recorded which).

This clonotype was recorded a few times. The chain employs TRBV5-1 and TRBJ2-5; D is ambiguous. The CDR3 totals 17 residues. From germline, CDR1 is SGHRS and CDR2 YFSETQ. The V gene lost 4 bases and the J gene lost 3 bases, with 22 bases spanning the gap. The chain's CDR3 is CASSPRMTRGGEETQYF. As DNA, the CDR3 is TGCGCCAGCAGCCCCCGGATGACGAGAGGCGGCGAAGAGACCCAGTACTTC. The full variable domain, in which reference TRBV5-1 and TRBJ2-5 provide the parts outside the CDR3, is KAGVTQTPRYLIKTRGQQVTLSCSPISGHRSVSWYQQTPGQGLQFLFEYFSETQRNKGNFPGRFSGRQFSNSRSEMNVSTLELGDSALYLCASSPRMTRGGEETQYFGPGTRLLVL.

This clonotype has just one count. The V gene is TRBV5-5, the J gene TRBJ2-6; tentative D call: TRBD1 (5 bases). In germline, CDR1 is SGHKS, CDR2 YYEKEE (reference sequence). The V end was cut by 4 bases, the J end by 0 bases, with 8 bases between. The CDR3 covers 15 residues. The CDR3 loop is CASSVTDSGANVLTF. Written as DNA, the CDR3 is TGTGCCAGCAGCGTGACAGACTCTGGGGCCAACGTCCTGACTTTC.

This chain joins TRBV2 and TRBJ1-2; D possibly corresponds to TRBD1 (6 bases). The V gene's germline CDR1 is SNHLY and CDR2 FYNNEI. With 5 bases removed from V and 6 bases from J, the gap between germline ends came to 10 bases. This CDR3 is 12 amino acids long. DNA for the CDR3: TGTGCCAGCAGTCGGGACACCGATGGCTACACCTTC. This translates into CASSRDTDGYTF.

Notes on this clonotype: The junction and the germline gene differ at one end; a read error may be behind it. The genes are TRBV2 and TRBJ2-1; perhaps D is TRBD1 or TRBD2 (6 bases each). Germline V gene sequence: CDR1 SNHLY, CDR2 FYNNEI. This CDR3 has 15 residues. The CDR3 region is CASGEILGGEGEQFF. The CDR3 region has the DNA TGTGCCAGCGGTGAAATCTTGGGGGGCGAAGGTGAGCAGTTCTTC.

This clonotype was picked up a small number of times. This chain links TRBV7-8 with TRBJ1-6, with unresolved D. V dropped 5 bases and J dropped 7 bases, with 12 bases sitting between them. The CDR3 is 14 residues long. Per germline, CDR1 SGHVS and CDR2 FQNEAQ. The CDR3 here is CASSITVQNSPLHF. In DNA, the CDR3 is TGTGCCAGCAGCATTACGGTGCAGAATTCACCCCTCCACTTT. Full variable domain (missing parts from reference TRBV7-8 and TRBJ1-6): GAGVSQSPRYKVAKRGQDVALRCDPISGHVSLFWYQQALGQGPEFLTYFQNEAQLDKSGLPSDRFFAERPEGSVSTLKIQRTQQEDSAVYLCASSITVQNSPLHFGNGTRLTVT.

This clonotype has only a few counts. The chain is built from TRBV5-1 and TRBJ2-7; D possibly uses TRBD1 or TRBD2 (5 bases each). Germline V gene sequence: CDR1 SGHRS, CDR2 YFSETQ. This CDR3 contains 15 residues. Trimming removed 4 bases at V and 0 bases at J, with 14 bases between. Written as DNA, the CDR3 is TGCGCCAGCAGCGTGACGGGACGGAGCTCCTACGAGCAGTACTTC. This translates into CASSVTGRSSYEQYF.

This clonotype turned up a few times. The chain recombines TRBV7-8 with TRBJ1-3; a weak D match, TRBD1 (5 bases). V was clipped by 2 bases and J by 1 base, with 9 bases between them. The germline V gene has CDR1 SGHVS and CDR2 FQNEAQ. CDR3 length: 15 residues. CDR3 nucleotides: TGTGCCAGCAGCTTACACAGGAGATCTGGAAACACCATATATTTT. Protein: CASSLHRRSGNTIYF.

The chain is built from TRBV15 and TRBJ1-1; TRBD1 might be the D (5 bases). The CDR3 spans 14 residues. Trimming took off 0 bases at V and 4 bases at J, with 9 bases between the two ends. CDR1 LNHNV and CDR2 YYDKDF come from the germline V gene (reference sequence). This CDR3 reads CATSRDEGLTEAFF. The CDR3 region has the DNA TGTGCCACCAGCAGAGATGAGGGGCTCACTGAAGCTTTCTTT.